These 10 T cell receptor beta chains were all obtained from the same sample, sequenced in a study of T cells after yellow fever vaccination. TCRdb passed the 5' RACE reads through MiXCR, listing each CDR3 protein once. Here the sample spans 620,000 or so distinct CDR3 sequences, about a sixth being singletons. The source was PBMCs, collected 5 days after the first yellow fever vaccination. The source is a man between 18 and 29 years old who received the YFV17D yellow fever vaccine.

The genes are TRBV23-1 and TRBJ1-4; D is uncertain. TRBV23-1 qualifies as an ORF whose function is uncertain. This CDR3 region has 19 residues. V shed 0 bases and J shed 3 bases, with 20 bases lying between them. CDR3 sequence (DNA): TGCGCCAGCAGTCAATCTCAACGACCAAAGACATGTGCTAATGAAAAACTGTTTTTT. It codes for CASSQSQRPKTCANEKLFF.

This clonotype has only a few counts. The V call is TRBV4-1, the J call TRBJ2-5; D uncertain. Trimming shortened V by 1 base and J by 6 bases, and 6 bases separated the two germline ends. The CDR3 has 12 residues. Germline CDR1 MGHRA, CDR2 YSYEKL. The CDR3 reads CASSQVPQTQYF. The CDR3 nucleotides read TGCGCCAGCAGCCAAGTCCCGCAGACCCAGTACTTC.

The chain employs TRBV7-2 and TRBJ1-5; tentatively, D is TRBD1 (6 bases). This CDR3 comprises 14 residues. Germline V gene lookup returns CDR1 SGHTA and CDR2 FQGNSA. Trimming took 2 bases from V and 5 from J, leaving 10 bases between them. The CDR3 loop reads CASSLQGGHQPQHF. The CDR3 coding sequence is TGTGCCAGCAGCTTACAAGGGGGGCATCAGCCCCAGCATTTT.

There are a few counts of this clonotype. J is TRBJ2-2 and V is TRBV9; D call uncertain. This CDR3 is built from 16 residues. The V end was cut by 2 bases, the J end by 5 bases, with 16 bases between. Germline lookup yields CDR1 SGDLS and CDR2 YYNGEE. The CDR3 DNA sequence: TGTGCCAGCAGCGTGTTGTCCGAGTCTCGGACCGGGGAGCTGTTTTTT. This encodes CASSVLSESRTGELFF. Together with reference TRBV9 and TRBJ2-2, the CDR3 gives the full variable domain: DSGVTQTPKHLITATGQRVTLRCSPRSGDLSVYWYQQSLDQGLQFLIQYYNGEERAKGNILERFSAQQFPDLHSELNLSSLELGDSALYFCASSVLSESRTGELFFGEGSRLTVL.

J is TRBJ1-2 and V is TRBV5-1; 8 bases map to TRBD1. CDR1 SGHRS and CDR2 YFSETQ come from the germline V gene. J was trimmed by 2 bases and V by 0 bases; bases with no gene match: 3. This CDR3 spans 15 amino acids. CDR3 loop: CASSLGQGINYGYTF. The CDR3 nucleotides are TGCGCCAGCAGCTTGGGACAGGGGATCAACTATGGCTACACCTTC.

This clonotype was counted at least ten times. The chain couples TRBV5-1 to TRBJ2-2; TRBD2 matches at 8 bases. J gave up 0 bases and V 5 bases, and 9 bases lay outside the gene matches. Germline loops: CDR1 SGHRS, CDR2 YFSETQ. This CDR3 spans 17 amino acids. Here the CDR3 reads CASSKRAGVPNTGELFF. CDR3 in DNA: TGCGCCAGCAGTAAGCGAGCGGGGGTACCGAACACCGGGGAGCTGTTTTTT.

This clonotype turned up a few times. The chain is built from TRBV10-3 and TRBJ1-2, with D hard to call. Looked up from germline, CDR1 is ENHRY and CDR2 is SYGVKD. The length of the CDR3 is 13 residues. V gave up 3 bases and J gave up 3 bases, with 8 bases separating them. In DNA, the CDR3 is TGTGCCATCAGTGACACCGGGCACTATGGCTACACCTTC. As protein: CAISDTGHYGYTF.

The V call is TRBV7-8, the J call TRBJ1-1, with D possibly TRBD1 on 5 matching bases. This CDR3 region has 15 residues. Germline assignment: CDR1 SGHVS and CDR2 FQNEAQ. V was shortened by 5 bases and J by 4 bases, with 17 bases between the two germline ends. CDR3 nucleotide sequence: TGTGCCAGCAGCCTCCCCGGGGGTGGGGGCACTGAAGCTTTCTTT. It codes for CASSLPGGGGTEAFF.

This clonotype was seen only a few times. The chain joins TRBV5-1 to TRBJ2-3; 11 bases fit TRBD2. CDR1 SGHRS and CDR2 YFSETQ come from the germline V gene. The CDR3 is 16 residues long. V was clipped by 0 bases and J by 3 bases; unmatched bases: 3. The CDR3 sequence: CASSLGLAGMTDTQYF. DNA for the CDR3: TGCGCCAGCAGCTTGGGACTAGCGGGGATGACAGATACGCAGTATTTT.

V and J are TRBV6-2 or TRBV6-3 and TRBJ1-1; D gene uncertain. The CDR3 is made up of 15 amino acids. Trimming removed 2 bases at V and 4 bases at J, with 14 bases between. In germline, CDR1 is MNHEY, CDR2 SVGEGT. The CDR3 DNA sequence: TGTGCCAGCAGTTACGACGGGGAGAAGGCCACTGAAGCTTTCTTT. Encoded protein: CASSYDGEKATEAFF.